These 32 T cell receptor beta chains share one sample of origin, sequenced in a study of beta chain features in type 1 diabetes. Overall study results and limits: Among patients with Type 1 diabetes, TCRB CDR3s were moderately but significantly shorter in every one of the four CD4+ subsets.

The isolated RNA, all of it, was reverse transcribed, so expressed TCRB transcripts were what got sequenced. Assay: immunoSEQ multiplex PCR; the TCRdb copy retains only in-frame clones and omits some. The sample holds under 50,000 clones, roughly 70% seen once. Their target antigens are unknown. The sample consisted of Tregs from blood. Receptors originate from a young woman with type 1 diabetes.

This sequence joins TRBV5-5 and TRBJ2-7; TRBD2 might be the D (6 bases). The germline V gene has CDR1 SGHKS and CDR2 YYEKEE (reference sequence). CDR3 length equals 18 residues. Trimming stripped 4 bases from V and 0 bases from J, with 23 bases between. Here the CDR3 reads CASSPAAGAGTLSYEQYF. In nucleotides, the CDR3 is TGTGCCAGCAGCCCGGCCGCCGGCGCCGGGACTCTCTCCTACGAGCAGTACTTC.

This clone was seen a few times. Written as DNA, the CDR3 is TGCGCCAGCAGCCGGACAGCGGGAGTGTACACAGATACGCAGTATTTT. Residues: CASSRTAGVYTDTQYF. The chain couples TRBV4-3 to TRBJ2-3; TRBD2 matches at 8 bases. The germline V gene encodes CDR1 LGHNA and CDR2 YSLEER. V was clipped by 4 bases and J by 2 bases; unmatched bases: 8. The CDR3 has 16 residues.

The rearrangement joins TRBV29-1 to TRBJ2-7; 10 bases agree with TRBD1. Germline V lookup: CDR1 SQVTM, CDR2 ANQGSEA. Germline trimming cut 6 bases from V and 6 bases from J; bases unmatched to any gene: 14. This CDR3 is 15 amino acids long. This chain's CDR3 is CSVGTGALFSGEQYF. CDR3 nucleotides: TGCAGCGTGGGGACAGGGGCCCTTTTCTCGGGCGAGCAGTACTTC.

Concerning this clone itself: The junction differs from germline at one of its ends, possibly a read error. This sample includes further DNA sequences coding for the same CDR3. CDR3: CASSPLTRQNSPLHF. The CDR3 DNA sequence: TGTGCCAGCTCACCCTTAACAAGACAAAATTCCCCCCTCCACTTT. The chain combines TRBV18 with TRBJ1-6; no firm D call. Germline-derived CDR1 and CDR2 are KGHSH and LQKENI. The CDR3 totals 15 residues.

This chain connects TRBV4-2 to TRBJ2-5; no firm D call. This CDR3 contains 12 residues. Trimming shortened V by 0 bases and J by 7 bases, and 6 bases separated the two germline ends. CDR1 and CDR2 (germline): LGHNA, YNFKEQ. As DNA, the CDR3 is TGTGCCAGCAGCCAAGATTCGGGGACCCAGTACTTC. Residues: CASSQDSGTQYF.

The V gene is TRBV29-1, the J gene TRBJ1-1; the match to TRBD1 covers 10 bases. J gave up 6 bases and V 4 bases, and 11 bases lay outside the gene matches. Germline CDR1 reads SQVTM; CDR2 reads ANQGSEA. The CDR3 contains 15 residues. Written as DNA, the CDR3 is TGCAGCGTTGTAACTCGGGACAGGGGTTCCCCTGAAGCTTTCTTT. This encodes CSVVTRDRGSPEAFF.

V and J are TRBV5-1 and TRBJ1-1; D ambiguous. Trimming shortened V by 1 base and J by 2 bases, and 18 bases separated the two germline ends. The CDR3 consists of 17 residues. Germline assignment: CDR1 SGHRS and CDR2 YFSETQ. The CDR3: CASSLNGIAAFNTEAFF. The DNA of the CDR3 is TGCGCCAGCAGCTTGAATGGAATAGCGGCTTTTAACACTGAAGCTTTCTTT.

The chain has TRBV15 and TRBJ2-1, with 9 nucleotides matching TRBD1. The V gene's germline CDR1 is LNHNV and CDR2 YYDKDF (reference sequence). The CDR3 runs 15 residues. V dropped 3 bases and J dropped 9; count of bases not matched to a gene: 9. This chain's CDR3 is CATSSTGTGTSEQFF. CDR3 nucleotides: TGTGCCACCAGCAGTACCGGGACAGGGACCAGTGAGCAGTTCTTC.

This clone was observed a few times. V usage is TRBV4-3 and J usage is TRBJ1-6; D is possibly TRBD1 (5 bases). The CDR3 contains 16 residues. The V end lost 2 bases, the J end lost 7 bases, and 15 bases lay between the germline ends. CDR1 LGHNA and CDR2 YSLEER come from the germline V gene. The chain's CDR3 is CASSQFRAMGNSPLHF. The CDR3 nucleotides read TGCGCCAGCAGCCAATTCAGGGCTATGGGCAATTCACCCCTCCACTTT.

This chain joins TRBV18 and TRBJ1-2, with TRBD1 identical over 8 bases. In germline, CDR1 is KGHSH, CDR2 LQKENI. V shed 1 base and J 4 bases; nucleotides not matched to a gene: 17. CDR3 length: 19 amino acids. The CDR3 protein is CASSPQGVHTGGLAYGYTF. In nucleotides, the CDR3 is TGTGCCAGCTCACCACAAGGAGTTCACACAGGGGGACTCGCCTATGGCTACACCTTC.

The chain has TRBV29-1 and TRBJ1-5; D possibly corresponds to TRBD1 (6 bases). Germline loops: CDR1 SQVTM, CDR2 ANQGSEA. This CDR3 is 12 amino acids long. Trimming removed 4 bases at V and 5 bases at J, with 9 bases between. The CDR3 coding sequence is TGCAGCGTTGGGGCAGGGGATCAGCCCCAGCATTTT. This sequence encodes CSVGAGDQPQHF.

This clone was recorded only once. The rearrangement links TRBV28 to TRBJ2-2; D possibly corresponds to TRBD1 (5 bases). This CDR3 contains 15 residues. Germline loops: CDR1 MDHEN, CDR2 SYDVKM. Trimming removed 3 bases from V and 3 bases from J, with 11 bases in between. CDR3 bases: TGTGCCAGCAGTTTGTTGGGGCAGTACACCGGGGAGCTGTTTTTT. It specifies CASSLLGQYTGELFF.

This chain links TRBV4-3 with TRBJ2-5; 9 bases match TRBD2. Per the germline V gene, CDR1 is LGHNA and CDR2 is YSLEER. J gave up 7 bases and V 0 bases, and 6 bases lay outside the gene matches. This CDR3 has 15 amino acids. CDR3 protein: CASSQDAGGAGTQYF. CDR3 nucleotide sequence: TGCGCCAGCAGCCAAGATGCGGGGGGGGCCGGGACCCAGTACTTC.

This chain connects TRBV30 to TRBJ2-7; possibly TRBD1 for D (6 bases). V was shortened by 4 bases and J by 4 bases, with 17 bases between the two germline ends. Germline CDR1 GTSNPN, CDR2 SVGIG (reference sequence). CDR3 size: 14 residues. CDR3 sequence reads: CAWTRQVSAYEQYF. In nucleotides, the CDR3 is TGTGCCTGGACTAGACAGGTTTCCGCTTACGAGCAGTACTTC.

The chain joins TRBV28 to TRBJ2-7, with 10 positions matching TRBD2. The CDR3 has 15 amino acids. The ends lost 4 bases at V and 3 bases at J; junction bases unmatched: 6. Germline lookup yields CDR1 MDHEN and CDR2 SYDVKM. In DNA, the CDR3 is TGTGCCAGCAGTTCCCCGGGACTAGCGAGCTACGAGCAGTACTTC. Its protein is CASSSPGLASYEQYF.

The V call is TRBV19, the J call TRBJ1-1, with D perhaps TRBD1 (6 bases). The CDR3 is made up of 14 amino acids. V was cut by 7 bases and J by 7 bases, with 19 bases left in between. Per the germline V gene, CDR1 is LNHDA and CDR2 is SQIVND (reference sequence). In DNA, the CDR3 is TGTGCCAGTAATCCCTTGGGGCAGGGGCGTGAAGCTTTCTTT. Its translation is CASNPLGQGREAFF.

The chain employs TRBV4-1 and TRBJ2-7; D unresolved. The germline V and J ends were trimmed by 1 base and 2 bases, with 9 bases remaining between them. Germline V CDR1 and CDR2: MGHRA, YSYEKL. The CDR3 is made up of 14 amino acids. CDR3 sequence (DNA): TGCGCCAGCAGCCAAGTACGCGGTGCCTACGAGCAGTACTTC. This codes for CASSQVRGAYEQYF.

V usage is TRBV9 and J usage is TRBJ2-3, with 9 nucleotides matching TRBD2. This CDR3 contains 16 residues. After removal of 3 bases from V and 4 bases from J, the junction contained 9 bases not matched to a gene. CDR1 is SGDLS, CDR2 YYNGEE, per germline. CDR3 sequence (DNA): TGTGCCAGCAGCGCACCCCTGGCGGGAGGGCCAGATACGCAGTATTTT. Translation gives CASSAPLAGGPDTQYF. Using reference TRBV9 and TRBJ2-3 for the parts outside the CDR3, the full variable domain is DSGVTQTPKHLITATGQRVTLRCSPRSGDLSVYWYQQSLDQGLQFLIQYYNGEERAKGNILERFSAQQFPDLHSELNLSSLELGDSALYFCASSAPLAGGPDTQYFGPGTRLTVL.

The chain combines TRBV5-4 with TRBJ2-3; D is uncertain. The CDR3 runs 12 residues. Trimming removed 0 bases at V and 5 bases at J, with 4 bases between. Looked up from germline, CDR1 is SGHNT and CDR2 is YYREEE (reference sequence). CDR3 protein: CASSLAGDTQYF. In nucleotides, the CDR3 is TGTGCCAGCAGCTTGGCGGGAGATACGCAGTATTTT.

This clone was seen more than once but under ten times. J is TRBJ1-2 and V is TRBV7-9; no definite D call. The V and J ends lost 1 base and 8 bases respectively, with 20 bases between them. Per the germline V gene, CDR1 is SEHNR and CDR2 is FQNEAQ (reference sequence). The CDR3 consists of 16 residues. The DNA for the CDR3 is TGTGCCAGCAGCTTAGGAGGGTCGGGTACTATGGAGGGCTACACCTTC. Translated: CASSLGGSGTMEGYTF.

This clone came up a few times. The chain combines TRBV7-3 with TRBJ1-1; no clear D. Trimming stripped 3 bases from V and 3 bases from J, with 8 bases between. There are 13 residues in the CDR3. Germline CDR1 is SGHTA and CDR2 is FQGTGA. Here the CDR3 DNA reads TGTGCCAGCAGCTTGGTACTGGACACTGAAGCTTTCTTT. Protein sequence: CASSLVLDTEAFF. The full variable domain, completed using reference TRBV7-3 and TRBJ1-1, is GAGVSQTPSNKVTEKGKYVELRCDPISGHTALYWYRQSLGQGPEFLIYFQGTGAADDSGLPNDRFFAVRPEGSVSTLKIQRTERGDSAVYLCASSLVLDTEAFFGQGTRLTVV.

The genes are TRBV20-1 and TRBJ1-1; D unclear. The CDR3 consists of 10 residues. Per the germline V gene, CDR1 is DFQATT and CDR2 is SNEGSKA (reference sequence). V lost 3 bases, J lost 5 bases, and 4 bases lay in between. CDR3: CSASYTEAFF. The CDR3, as DNA: TGCAGTGCTAGTTATACTGAAGCTTTCTTT.

The chain links TRBV4-1 to TRBJ2-1, with D tentatively TRBD2 (6 bases). The ends were cut back, 4 bases at V and 1 base at J, with 23 bases in the middle. This CDR3 spans 19 amino acids. Germline V CDR1 and CDR2: MGHRA, YSYEKL. The DNA of the CDR3 is TGCGCCAGCAGCCGAGACGACCCCAAGCGGGCCTTATCCTACAATGAGCAGTTCTTC. Translating it yields CASSRDDPKRALSYNEQFF.

The CDR3 protein is CASSLEVSYGYTF. The CDR3 nucleotides are TGTGCCAGCAGCTTAGAAGTCAGCTATGGCTACACCTTC. This chain links TRBV7-2 with TRBJ1-2; D not certain. The CDR3 extends over 13 amino acids. With 1 base removed from V and 4 bases from J, the gap between germline ends came to 7 bases. Germline values: CDR1 SGHTA, CDR2 FQGNSA.

The V gene is TRBV19, the J gene TRBJ2-2, with 10 bases fitting TRBD2. Germline-derived CDR1 and CDR2 are LNHDA and SQIVND (reference sequence). The CDR3 is made up of 15 amino acids. The V and J ends lost 6 bases and 2 bases, in that order; junction bases with no gene match: 3. Here the CDR3 reads CASRGLADNTGELFF. CDR3 DNA sequence: TGTGCCAGTAGAGGACTAGCGGATAACACCGGGGAGCTGTTTTTT.

CDR3 amino acids: CASSFTLYEQYF. The CDR3 nucleotides are TGTGCCAGCAGCTTCACCCTCTACGAGCAGTACTTC. V gene TRBV7-9 combines with J gene TRBJ2-5; D gene ambiguous. The DNA matches TRBJ2-7 better at its end, which makes the J call doubtful. The CDR3 consists of 12 residues. Germline assignment: CDR1 SEHNR and CDR2 FQNEAQ (reference sequence).

V usage is TRBV4-3 and J usage is TRBJ2-6; unclear D gene. This CDR3 contains 16 residues. Germline-derived CDR1 and CDR2 are LGHNA and YSLEER. V was trimmed by 0 bases and J by 0 bases, leaving 6 bases between them. In nucleotides, the CDR3 is TGCGCCAGCAGCCAAGAGTCGGTCTCTGGGGCCAACGTCCTGACTTTC. Protein: CASSQESVSGANVLTF.

The table lists this clone with a few counts. This sequence joins TRBV29-1 and TRBJ2-3; tentative D call: TRBD1 (6 bases). Trimming took off 1 base at V and 4 bases at J, with 18 bases between the two ends. In germline, CDR1 is SQVTM, CDR2 ANQGSEA. This CDR3 has 16 amino acids. The CDR3 is CSVEGGRGVPPDTQYF. CDR3 DNA sequence: TGCAGCGTTGAAGGGGGCAGGGGAGTTCCCCCAGATACGCAGTATTTT.

The CDR3 is CASSSTGDVTEAFF. CDR3 sequence (DNA): TGTGCCAGCAGCTCCACAGGGGATGTCACTGAAGCTTTCTTT. The rearrangement links TRBV7-2 to TRBJ1-1; 7 positions match TRBD1. Germline V gene sequence: CDR1 SGHTA, CDR2 FQGNSA. This CDR3 has 14 residues. V gave up 4 bases and J gave up 4 bases; unmatched junction bases: 6.

V gene TRBV5-1 combines with J gene TRBJ2-7; D is perhaps TRBD2 (5 bases). The CDR3 length is 14 residues. Trimming took off 7 bases at V and 2 bases at J, with 16 bases between the two ends. The germline V gene encodes CDR1 SGHRS and CDR2 YFSETQ. The CDR3 DNA reads TGCGCCAGCGGCTGGCTGGGGAGAACCTACGAGCAGTACTTC. Translated: CASGWLGRTYEQYF.

This chain joins TRBV10-3 and TRBJ2-1; 7 nucleotides line up with TRBD2. Germline V lookup: CDR1 ENHRY, CDR2 SYGVKD. The V segment lost 0 bases and the J segment 10 bases; nucleotides outside the gene matches: 9. The CDR3 loop spans 15 amino acids. In DNA form, the CDR3 reads TGTGCCATCAGTGAGTCGCGGGGGAAAGAAACGGAGCAGTTCTTC. This sequence encodes CAISESRGKETEQFF.

The J gene is TRBJ2-5, the V gene TRBV6-6; perhaps TRBD1 as D (6 bases). V lost 0 bases, J lost 3 bases, and 11 bases lay in between. The germline V gene has CDR1 MNHNY and CDR2 SVGAGI (reference sequence). This CDR3 is built from 15 residues. CDR3 in DNA: TGTGCCAGCAGTTACTCGGACAGAAGAAAAGAGACCCAGTACTTC. Translated: CASSYSDRRKETQYF.